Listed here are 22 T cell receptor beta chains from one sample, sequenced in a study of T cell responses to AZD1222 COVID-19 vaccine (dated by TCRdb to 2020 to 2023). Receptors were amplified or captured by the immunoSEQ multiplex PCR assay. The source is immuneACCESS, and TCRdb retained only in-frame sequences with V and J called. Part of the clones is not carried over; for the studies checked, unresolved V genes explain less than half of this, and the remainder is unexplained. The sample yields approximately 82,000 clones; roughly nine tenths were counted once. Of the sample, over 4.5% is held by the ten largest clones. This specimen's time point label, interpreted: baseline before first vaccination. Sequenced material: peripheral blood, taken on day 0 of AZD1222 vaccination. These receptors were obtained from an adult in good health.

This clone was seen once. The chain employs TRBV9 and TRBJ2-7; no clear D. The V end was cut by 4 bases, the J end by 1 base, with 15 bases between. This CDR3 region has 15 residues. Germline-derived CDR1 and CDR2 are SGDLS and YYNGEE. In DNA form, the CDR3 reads TGTGCCAGCAGCTTTAGCTACCAGCCGTCCTACGAGCAGTACTTC. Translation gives CASSFSYQPSYEQYF.

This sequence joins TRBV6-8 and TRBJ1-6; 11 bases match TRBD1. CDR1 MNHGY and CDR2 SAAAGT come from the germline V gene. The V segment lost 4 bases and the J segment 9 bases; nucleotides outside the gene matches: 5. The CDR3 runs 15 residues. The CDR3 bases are TGTGCCAGCAGTTCGGACAGGGGGCTTGTTTCACCCCTCCACTTT. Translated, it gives CASSSDRGLVSPLHF.

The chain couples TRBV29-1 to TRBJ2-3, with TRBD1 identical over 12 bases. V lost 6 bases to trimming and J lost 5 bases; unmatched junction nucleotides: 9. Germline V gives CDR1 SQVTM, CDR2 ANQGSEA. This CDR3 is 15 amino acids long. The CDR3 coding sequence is TGCAGCGTGAACCGGGACAGGGGGCCAGTAGATACGCAGTATTTT. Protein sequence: CSVNRDRGPVDTQYF.

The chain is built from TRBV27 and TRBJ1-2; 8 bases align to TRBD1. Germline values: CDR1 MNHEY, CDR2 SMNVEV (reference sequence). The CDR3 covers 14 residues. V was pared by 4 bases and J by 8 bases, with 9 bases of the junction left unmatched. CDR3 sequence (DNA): TGTGCCAGCAGTTCCCGGGCAGGGGGCGCGGGCTACACCTTC. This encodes CASSSRAGGAGYTF.

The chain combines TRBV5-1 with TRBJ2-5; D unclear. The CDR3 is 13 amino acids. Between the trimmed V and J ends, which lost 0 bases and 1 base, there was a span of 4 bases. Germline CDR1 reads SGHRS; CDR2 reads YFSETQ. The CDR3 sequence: CASSLGFQETQYF. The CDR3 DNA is TGCGCCAGCAGCTTGGGGTTCCAAGAGACCCAGTACTTC.

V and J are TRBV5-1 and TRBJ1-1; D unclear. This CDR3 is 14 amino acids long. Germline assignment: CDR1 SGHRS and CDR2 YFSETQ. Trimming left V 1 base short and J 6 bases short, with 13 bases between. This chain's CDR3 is CASSLRTSDAEAFF. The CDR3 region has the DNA TGCGCCAGCAGCTTGCGGACCTCGGACGCTGAAGCTTTCTTT.

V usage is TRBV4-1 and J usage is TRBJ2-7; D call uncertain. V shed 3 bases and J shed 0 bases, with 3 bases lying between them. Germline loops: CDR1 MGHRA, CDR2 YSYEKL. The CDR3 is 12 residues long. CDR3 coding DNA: TGCGCCAGCAGCCAGGGCTCCTACGAGCAGTACTTC. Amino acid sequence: CASSQGSYEQYF.

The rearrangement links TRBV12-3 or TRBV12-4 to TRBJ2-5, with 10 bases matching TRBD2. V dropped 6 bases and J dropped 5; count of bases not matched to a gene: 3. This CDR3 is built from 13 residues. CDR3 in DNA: TGTGCCAGCAGACTTAGCGGGGGGGAGACCCAGTACTTC. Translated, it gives CASRLSGGETQYF.

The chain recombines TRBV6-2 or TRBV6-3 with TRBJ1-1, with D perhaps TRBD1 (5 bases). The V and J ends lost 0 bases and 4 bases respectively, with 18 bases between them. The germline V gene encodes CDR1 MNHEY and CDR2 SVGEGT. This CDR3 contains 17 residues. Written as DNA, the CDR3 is TGTGCCAGCAGTTACTCGGGGCGGCGGGGTAAGGGCACTGAAGCTTTCTTT. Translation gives CASSYSGRRGKGTEAFF.

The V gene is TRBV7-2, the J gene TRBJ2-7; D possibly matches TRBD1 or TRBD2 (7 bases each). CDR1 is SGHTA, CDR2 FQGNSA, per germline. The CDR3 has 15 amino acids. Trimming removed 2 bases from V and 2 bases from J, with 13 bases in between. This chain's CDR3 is CASSLQSGGAYEQYF. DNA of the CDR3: TGTGCCAGCAGCTTACAGTCAGGGGGGGCCTACGAGCAGTACTTC.

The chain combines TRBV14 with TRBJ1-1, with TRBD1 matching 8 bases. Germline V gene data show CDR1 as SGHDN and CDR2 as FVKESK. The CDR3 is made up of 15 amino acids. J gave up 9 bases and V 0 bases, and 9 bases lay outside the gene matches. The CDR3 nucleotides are TGTGCCAGCAGCCAAGATTTGGCGCGGACAGGGAAAGCTTTCTTT. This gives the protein CASSQDLARTGKAFF.

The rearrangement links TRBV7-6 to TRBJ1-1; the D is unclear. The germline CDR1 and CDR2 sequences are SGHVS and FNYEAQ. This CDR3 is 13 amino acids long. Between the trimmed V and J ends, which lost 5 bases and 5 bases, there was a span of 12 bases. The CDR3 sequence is CASSTGGWTEAFF. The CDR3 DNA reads TGTGCCAGCAGCACCGGAGGCTGGACTGAAGCTTTCTTT.

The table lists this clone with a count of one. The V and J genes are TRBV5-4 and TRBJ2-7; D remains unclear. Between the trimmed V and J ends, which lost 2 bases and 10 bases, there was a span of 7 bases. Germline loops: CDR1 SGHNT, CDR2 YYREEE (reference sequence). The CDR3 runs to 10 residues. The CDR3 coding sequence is TGTGCCAGCAGCTTCTACCCCCAGTACTTC. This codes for CASSFYPQYF. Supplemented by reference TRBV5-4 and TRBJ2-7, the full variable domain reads ETGVTQSPTHLIKTRGQQVTLRCSSQSGHNTVSWYQQALGQGPQFIFQYYREEENGRGNFPPRFSGLQFPNYSSELNVNALELDDSALYLCASSFYPQYFGPGTRLTVT.

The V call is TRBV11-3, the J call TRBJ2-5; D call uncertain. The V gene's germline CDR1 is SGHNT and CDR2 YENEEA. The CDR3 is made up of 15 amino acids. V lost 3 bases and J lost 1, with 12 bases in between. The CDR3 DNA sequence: TGTGCCAGCAGCTTGGGTACAGCCAGCCAAGAGACCCAGTACTTC. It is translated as CASSLGTASQETQYF.

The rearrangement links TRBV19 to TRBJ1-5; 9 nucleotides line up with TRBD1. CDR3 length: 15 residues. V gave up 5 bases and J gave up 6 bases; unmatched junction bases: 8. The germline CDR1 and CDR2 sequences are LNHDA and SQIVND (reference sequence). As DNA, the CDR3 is TGTGCCAGTAGTCTCGAAGGACAGGGGAGTCAGCCCCAGCATTTT. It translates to CASSLEGQGSQPQHF.

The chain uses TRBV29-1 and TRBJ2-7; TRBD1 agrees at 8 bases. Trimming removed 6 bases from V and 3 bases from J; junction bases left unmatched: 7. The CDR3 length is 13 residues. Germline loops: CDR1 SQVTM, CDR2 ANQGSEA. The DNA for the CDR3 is TGCAGCGTAGTCAGGGGGCTTGGCTACGAGCAGTACTTC. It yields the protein CSVVRGLGYEQYF.

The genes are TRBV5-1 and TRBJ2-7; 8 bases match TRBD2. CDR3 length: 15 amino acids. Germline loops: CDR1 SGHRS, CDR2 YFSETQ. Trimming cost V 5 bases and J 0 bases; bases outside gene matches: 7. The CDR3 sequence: CASSPSGGSSYEQYF. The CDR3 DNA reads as TGCGCCAGCAGTCCGAGCGGGGGCAGCTCCTACGAGCAGTACTTC. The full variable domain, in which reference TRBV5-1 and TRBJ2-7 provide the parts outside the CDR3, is KAGVTQTPRYLIKTRGQQVTLSCSPISGHRSVSWYQQTPGQGLQFLFEYFSETQRNKGNFPGRFSGRQFSNSRSEMNVSTLELGDSALYLCASSPSGGSSYEQYFGPGTRLTVT.

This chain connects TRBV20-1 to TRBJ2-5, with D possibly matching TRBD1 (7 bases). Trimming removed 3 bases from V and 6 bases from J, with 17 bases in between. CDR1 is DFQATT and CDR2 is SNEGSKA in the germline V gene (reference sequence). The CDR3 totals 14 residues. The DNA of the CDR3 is TGCAGTGCTAGTCTTAGCCCAGGGGGGCAGACCCAGTACTTC. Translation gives CSASLSPGGQTQYF.

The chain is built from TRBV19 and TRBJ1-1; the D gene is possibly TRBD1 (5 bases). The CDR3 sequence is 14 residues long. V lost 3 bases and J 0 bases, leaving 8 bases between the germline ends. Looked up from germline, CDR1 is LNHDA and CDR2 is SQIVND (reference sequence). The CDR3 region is CASSIPGMNTEAFF. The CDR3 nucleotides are TGTGCCAGTAGTATCCCAGGGATGAACACTGAAGCTTTCTTT.

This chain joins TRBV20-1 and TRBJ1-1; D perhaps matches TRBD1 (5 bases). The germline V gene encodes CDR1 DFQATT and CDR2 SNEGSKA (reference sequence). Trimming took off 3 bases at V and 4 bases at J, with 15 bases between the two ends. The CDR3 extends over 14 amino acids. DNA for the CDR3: TGCAGTGCTAGTGCCCCAGGGACCGGCACTGAAGCTTTCTTT. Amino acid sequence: CSASAPGTGTEAFF.

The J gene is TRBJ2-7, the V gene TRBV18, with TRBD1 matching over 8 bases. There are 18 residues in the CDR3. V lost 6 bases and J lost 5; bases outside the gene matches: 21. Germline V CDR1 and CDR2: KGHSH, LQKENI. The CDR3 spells CASSLGSRGLRLVHEQYF. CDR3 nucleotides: TGTGCCAGCTCGCTAGGGAGCAGGGGGCTCCGATTAGTGCACGAGCAGTACTTC.

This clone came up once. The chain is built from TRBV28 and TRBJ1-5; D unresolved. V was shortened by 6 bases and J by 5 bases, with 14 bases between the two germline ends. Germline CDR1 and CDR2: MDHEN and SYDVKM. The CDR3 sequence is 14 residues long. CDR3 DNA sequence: TGTGCCAGCAGACCAACGGGTGTTCATCAGCCCCAGCATTTT. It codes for CASRPTGVHQPQHF.